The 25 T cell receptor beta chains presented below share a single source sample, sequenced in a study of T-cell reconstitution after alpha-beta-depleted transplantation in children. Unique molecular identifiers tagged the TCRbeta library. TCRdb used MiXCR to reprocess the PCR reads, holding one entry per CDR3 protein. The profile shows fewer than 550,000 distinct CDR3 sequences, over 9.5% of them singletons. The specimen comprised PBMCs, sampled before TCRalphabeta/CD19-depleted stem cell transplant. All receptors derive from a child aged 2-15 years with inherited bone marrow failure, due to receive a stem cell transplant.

DNA for the CDR3: TGTGCCAGCAGCTTACCCGGGCCGACAGCTTTCTTT. Residues: CASSLPGPTAFF. The rearrangement uses TRBV7-9 and TRBJ1-1, with unresolved D. From germline, CDR1 is SEHNR and CDR2 FQNEAQ (reference sequence). CDR3 length: 12 residues. V was shortened by 2 bases and J by 10 bases, with 11 bases between the two germline ends.

CDR3 sequence: CASSQDLAGGPADTQYF. CDR3 DNA sequence: TGCGCCAGCAGCCAAGATCTAGCGGGAGGGCCCGCAGATACGCAGTATTTT. The V call is TRBV4-3, the J call TRBJ2-3; TRBD2 matches 12 bases. Looked up from germline, CDR1 is LGHNA and CDR2 is YSLEER. The CDR3 has 17 amino acids. V shed 0 bases, J shed 4 bases, and the junction held 5 bases outside the gene matches.

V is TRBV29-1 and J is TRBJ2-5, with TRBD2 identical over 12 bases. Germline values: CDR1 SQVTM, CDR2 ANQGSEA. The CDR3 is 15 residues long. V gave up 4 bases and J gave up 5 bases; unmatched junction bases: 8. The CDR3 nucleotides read TGCAGCGTTGCTAGCGGGAGGGCCTCCGGGGAGACCCAGTACTTC. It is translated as CSVASGRASGETQYF.

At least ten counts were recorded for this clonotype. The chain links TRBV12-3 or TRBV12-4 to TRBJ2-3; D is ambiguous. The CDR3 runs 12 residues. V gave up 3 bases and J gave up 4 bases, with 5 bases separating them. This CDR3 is CASSFSSDTQYF. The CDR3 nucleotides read TGTGCCAGCAGTTTTTCGTCAGATACGCAGTATTTT.

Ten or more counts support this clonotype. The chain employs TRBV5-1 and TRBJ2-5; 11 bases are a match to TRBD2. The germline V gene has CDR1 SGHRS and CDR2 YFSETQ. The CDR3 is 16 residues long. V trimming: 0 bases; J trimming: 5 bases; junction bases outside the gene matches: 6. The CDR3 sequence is CASSLAIAGGPETQYF. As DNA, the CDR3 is TGCGCCAGCAGCTTGGCTATAGCGGGAGGGCCGGAGACCCAGTACTTC.

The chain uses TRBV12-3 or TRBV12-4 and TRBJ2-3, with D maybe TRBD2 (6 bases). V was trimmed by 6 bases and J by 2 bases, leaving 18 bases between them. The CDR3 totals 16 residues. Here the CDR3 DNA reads TGTGCCAGCAGCCCTTGGGGGGTCAGGGCCACAGATACGCAGTATTTT. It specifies CASSPWGVRATDTQYF.

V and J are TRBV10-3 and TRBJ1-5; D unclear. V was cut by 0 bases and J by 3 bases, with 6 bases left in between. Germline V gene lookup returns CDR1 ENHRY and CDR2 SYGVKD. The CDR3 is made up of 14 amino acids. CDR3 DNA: TGTGCCATCAGTGAGTCAAGGGACAATCAGCCCCAGCATTTT. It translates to CAISESRDNQPQHF.

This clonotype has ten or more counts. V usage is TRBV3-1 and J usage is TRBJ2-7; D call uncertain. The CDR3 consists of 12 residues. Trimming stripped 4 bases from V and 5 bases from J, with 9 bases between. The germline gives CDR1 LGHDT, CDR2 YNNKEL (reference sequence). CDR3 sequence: CASSLSPHEQYF. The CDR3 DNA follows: TGTGCCAGCAGCCTCAGTCCCCACGAGCAGTACTTC.

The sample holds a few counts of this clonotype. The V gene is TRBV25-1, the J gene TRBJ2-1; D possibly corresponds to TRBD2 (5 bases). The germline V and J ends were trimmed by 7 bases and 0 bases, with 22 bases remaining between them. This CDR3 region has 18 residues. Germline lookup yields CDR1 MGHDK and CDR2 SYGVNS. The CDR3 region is CASTASPLLESSYNEQFF. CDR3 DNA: TGTGCCAGCACCGCATCCCCTCTACTAGAAAGCTCCTACAATGAGCAGTTCTTC.

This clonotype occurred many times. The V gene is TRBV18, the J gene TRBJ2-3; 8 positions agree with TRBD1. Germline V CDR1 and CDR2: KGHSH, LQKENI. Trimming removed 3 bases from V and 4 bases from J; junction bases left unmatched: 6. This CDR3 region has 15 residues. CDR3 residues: CASSPGQGRADTQYF. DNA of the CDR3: TGTGCCAGCTCACCCGGACAGGGTCGAGCAGATACGCAGTATTTT.

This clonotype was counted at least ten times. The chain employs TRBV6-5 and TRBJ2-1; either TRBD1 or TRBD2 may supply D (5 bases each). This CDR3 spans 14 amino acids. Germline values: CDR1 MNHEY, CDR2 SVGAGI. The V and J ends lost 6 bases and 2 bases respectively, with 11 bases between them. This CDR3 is CASRGERTYNEQFF. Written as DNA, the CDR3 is TGTGCCAGCAGGGGGGAGCGCACCTACAATGAGCAGTTCTTC.

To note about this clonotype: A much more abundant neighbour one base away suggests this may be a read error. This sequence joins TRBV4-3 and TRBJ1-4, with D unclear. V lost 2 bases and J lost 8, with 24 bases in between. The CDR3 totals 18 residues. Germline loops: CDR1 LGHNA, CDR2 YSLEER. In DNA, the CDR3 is TGCGCCAGCAGCCAAAAAGATGGCCTCTGGGATTATGTGGAAAAACTGTTTTTT. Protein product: CASSQKDGLWDYVEKLFF.

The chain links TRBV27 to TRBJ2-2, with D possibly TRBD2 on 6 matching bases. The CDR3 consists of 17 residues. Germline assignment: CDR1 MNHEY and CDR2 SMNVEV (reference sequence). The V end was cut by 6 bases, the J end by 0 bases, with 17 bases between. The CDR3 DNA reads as TGTGCCAGCAGACCTTTACGGGGGACGTCGAACACCGGGGAGCTGTTTTTT. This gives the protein CASRPLRGTSNTGELFF.

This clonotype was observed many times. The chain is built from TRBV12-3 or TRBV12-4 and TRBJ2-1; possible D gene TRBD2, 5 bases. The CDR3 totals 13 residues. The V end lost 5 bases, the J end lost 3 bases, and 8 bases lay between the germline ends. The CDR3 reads CASSGGRYNEQFF. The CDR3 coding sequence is TGTGCCAGCAGTGGAGGTCGCTACAATGAGCAGTTCTTC.

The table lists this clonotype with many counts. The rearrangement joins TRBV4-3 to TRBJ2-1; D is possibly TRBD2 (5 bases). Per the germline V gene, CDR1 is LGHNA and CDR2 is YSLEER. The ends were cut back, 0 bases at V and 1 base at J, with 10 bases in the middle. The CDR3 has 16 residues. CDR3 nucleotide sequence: TGCGCCAGCAGCCAAGATCCGGGAAATTCCTACAATGAGCAGTTCTTC. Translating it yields CASSQDPGNSYNEQFF.

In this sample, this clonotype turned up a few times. Written as DNA, the CDR3 is TGCGCCAGCAGCGGGCCGTCTGGGGGCTACACCTTC. Translation: CASSGPSGGYTF. The V gene is TRBV10-2, the J gene TRBJ1-2, with D unresolved. In germline, CDR1 is WSHSY, CDR2 SAAADI. The CDR3 is made up of 12 amino acids. V lost 6 bases to trimming and J lost 8 bases, with 13 bases between them.

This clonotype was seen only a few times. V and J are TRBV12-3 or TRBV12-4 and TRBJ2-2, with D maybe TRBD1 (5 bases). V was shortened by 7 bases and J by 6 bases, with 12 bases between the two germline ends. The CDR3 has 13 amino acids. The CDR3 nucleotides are TGTGCCAGCACCTATTCCAGGGCCGGGGAGCTGTTTTTT. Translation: CASTYSRAGELFF.

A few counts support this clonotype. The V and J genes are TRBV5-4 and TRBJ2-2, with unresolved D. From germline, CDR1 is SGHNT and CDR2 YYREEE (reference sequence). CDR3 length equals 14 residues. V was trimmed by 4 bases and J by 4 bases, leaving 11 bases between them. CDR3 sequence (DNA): TGTGCCAGCAGCCCCCACTCGATCACCGGGGAGCTGTTTTTT. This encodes CASSPHSITGELFF.

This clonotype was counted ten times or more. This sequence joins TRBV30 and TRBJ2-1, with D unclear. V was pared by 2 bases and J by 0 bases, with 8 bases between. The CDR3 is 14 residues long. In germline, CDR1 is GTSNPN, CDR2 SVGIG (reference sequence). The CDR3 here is CAWSSPSSYNEQFF. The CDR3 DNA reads TGTGCCTGGAGTAGTCCGAGCTCCTACAATGAGCAGTTCTTC. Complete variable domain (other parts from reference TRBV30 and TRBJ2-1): SQTIHQWPATLVQPVGSPLSLECTVEGTSNPNLYWYRQAAGRGLQLLFYSVGIGQISSEVPQNLSASRPQDRQFILSSKKLLLSDSGFYLCAWSSPSSYNEQFFGPGTRLTVL.

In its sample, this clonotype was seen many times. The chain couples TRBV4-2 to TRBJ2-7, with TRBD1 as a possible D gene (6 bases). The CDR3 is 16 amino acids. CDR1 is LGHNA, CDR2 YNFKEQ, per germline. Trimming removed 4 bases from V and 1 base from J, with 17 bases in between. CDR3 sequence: CASSRGEGVLSYEQYF. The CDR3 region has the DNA TGTGCCAGCAGCCGCGGAGAGGGGGTGTTGTCCTACGAGCAGTACTTC.

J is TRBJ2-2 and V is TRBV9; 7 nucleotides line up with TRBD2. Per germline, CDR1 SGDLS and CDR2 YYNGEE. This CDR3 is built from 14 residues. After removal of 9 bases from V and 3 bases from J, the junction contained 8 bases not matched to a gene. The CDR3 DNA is TGTGCCACGGGGAGGGATGAGGACACCGGGGAGCTGTTTTTT. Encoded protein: CATGRDEDTGELFF.

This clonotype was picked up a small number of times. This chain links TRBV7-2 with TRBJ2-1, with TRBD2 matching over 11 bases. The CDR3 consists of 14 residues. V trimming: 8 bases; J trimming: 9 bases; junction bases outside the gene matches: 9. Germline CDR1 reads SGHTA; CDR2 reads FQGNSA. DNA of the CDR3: TGTGCCAGCCTCGATACTAGCGGGAGCGCTGAGCAGTTCTTC. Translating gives CASLDTSGSAEQFF.

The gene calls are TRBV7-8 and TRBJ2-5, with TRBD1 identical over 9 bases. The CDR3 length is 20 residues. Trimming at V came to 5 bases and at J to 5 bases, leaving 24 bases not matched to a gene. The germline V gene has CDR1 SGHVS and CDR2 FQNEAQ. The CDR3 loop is CASSATTGTGYESPAETQYF. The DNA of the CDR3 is TGTGCCAGCAGCGCGACAACCGGGACAGGGTATGAGAGTCCCGCGGAGACCCAGTACTTC.

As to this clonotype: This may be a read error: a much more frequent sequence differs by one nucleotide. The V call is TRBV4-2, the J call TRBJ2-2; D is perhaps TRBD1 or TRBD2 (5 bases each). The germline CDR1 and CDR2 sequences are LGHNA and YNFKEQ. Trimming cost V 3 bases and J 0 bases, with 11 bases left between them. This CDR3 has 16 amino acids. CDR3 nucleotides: TGTGCCAGCAGCCACGGACGGGGCGCGAACACCGGGGAGCTGTTTTTT. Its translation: CASSHGRGANTGELFF.

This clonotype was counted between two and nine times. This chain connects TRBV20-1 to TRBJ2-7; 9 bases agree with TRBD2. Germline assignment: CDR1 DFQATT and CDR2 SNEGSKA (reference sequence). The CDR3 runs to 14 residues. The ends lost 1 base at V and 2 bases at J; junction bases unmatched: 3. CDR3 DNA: TGCAGTGCTAGAGGGACTAGCGACACCTACGAGCAGTACTTC. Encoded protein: CSARGTSDTYEQYF.